The 23 T cell receptor beta chains listed next were all sequenced from one sample in a study of T cells in women clearing cervical HPV infection. Method: immunoSEQ multiplex PCR; TCRdb's copy keeps in-frame clones and lacks some. This sample contains around 38,000 clones. The specimen was blood buffy coat. These receptors were obtained from a woman between 18 and 70 years old with a cervical HPV16 infection that either progressed to CIN3+ or cleared (not recorded which).

Remarks on this clone: The CDR3 end is not reached by the read, which stops 3 residues before it; the germline J gene fills it in. This chain links TRBV10-2 with TRBJ2-7; 9 bases match TRBD2. The ends lost 4 bases at V and 5 bases at J; junction bases unmatched: 6. CDR1 and CDR2 from the germline V gene are WSHSY and SAAADI. This CDR3 region has 14 residues. This CDR3 is CASSGLAVGHEQYF. The sequenced part of the CDR3 DNA is TGCGCCAGCAGTGGACTAGCGGTTGGCCACGAG.

Remarks on this clone: The CDR3 extends 3 residues past the end of the read, so its final part is completed from the germline J gene. This chain joins TRBV14 and TRBJ1-2; D is undetermined. This CDR3 spans 13 amino acids. CDR1 and CDR2 (germline): SGHDN, FVKESK. CDR3 loop: CASSQGRKAGYTF. CDR3 DNA (partial): TGTGCCAGCAGCCAAGGGAGAAAGGCCGGG.

With respect to this clone: The CDR3 end falls 3 residues outside the read, so it is completed with the germline J gene. The chain combines TRBV9 with TRBJ2-3; D remains ambiguous. The CDR3 extends over 14 amino acids. Germline CDR1 SGDLS, CDR2 YYNGEE. V was shortened by 0 bases and J by 6 bases, with 11 bases between the two germline ends. The DNA read from the CDR3 is TGTGCCAGCAGCGTAGAGCCTAGTACCGATACG. Its protein is CASSVEPSTDT. Given in full, the CDR3 is CASSVEPSTDTQYF. Complete variable domain (other parts from reference TRBV9 and TRBJ2-3): DSGVTQTPKHLITATGQRVTLRCSPRSGDLSVYWYQQSLDQGLQFLIQYYNGEERAKGNILERFSAQQFPDLHSELNLSSLELGDSALYFCASSVEPSTDTQYFGPGTRLTVL.

Comment on this clone: Coverage ceases 3 residues before the CDR3 finishes, and the germline J gene fills in the end. This chain links TRBV2 with TRBJ1-2; possibly TRBD1 for D (6 bases). The CDR3 extends over 17 amino acids. Trimming pared 1 base from V and 0 bases from J, leaving 15 bases between. Per germline, CDR1 SNHLY and CDR2 FYNNEI. The CDR3 is CASSEVGTWTANYGYTF. The covered CDR3 bases are TGTGCCAGCAGTGAAGTGGGCACTTGGACAGCTAACTATGGC.

Concerning this clone itself: The read gets to within 3 residues of the CDR3 end, and the germline J gene fills in the rest. The V gene is TRBV7-3, the J gene TRBJ2-2; TRBD2 matches at 9 bases. The V gene's germline CDR1 is SGHTA and CDR2 FQGTGA. With V trimmed by 3 bases and J by 3 bases, 2 bases remained unmatched. The CDR3 spans 15 residues. The sequenced CDR3 bases are TGTGCCAGCAGCTTGGTAGCGGGAGACACCGGGGAG. Its translation: CASSLVAGDTGE. In full, the CDR3 reads CASSLVAGDTGELFF.

Concerning this clone itself: The read ends 3 residues early relative to the CDR3; the germline J gene fills the gap. The V and J genes are TRBV7-9 and TRBJ2-3; D is uncertain. Germline CDR1 is SEHNR and CDR2 is FQNEAQ (reference sequence). The CDR3 loop spans 14 amino acids. Trimming removed 8 bases at V and 0 bases at J, with 12 bases between. CDR3 loop: CASALTPSTDTQYF. Incomplete CDR3 DNA: TGTGCCAGCGCATTGACACCTAGCACAGATACG.

In the case of this clone: The read is 3 residues too short to cover the CDR3 end, so that end is filled in from the germline J gene. The chain is built from TRBV7-2 and TRBJ2-7, with TRBD2 matching 8 bases. This CDR3 has 14 residues. CDR1 SGHTA and CDR2 FQGNSA come from the germline V gene. Unmatched junction bases numbered 2, after V lost 1 base and J lost 3 bases. CDR3 sequence: CASSLERENYEQYF. The DNA read from the CDR3 is TGTGCCAGCAGCTTAGAGCGGGAGAACTACGAG.

Worth noting for this clone: Read data end 3 residues before the CDR3 end; the end is taken from the germline J gene. This chain joins TRBV14 and TRBJ1-2; D unresolved. The CDR3 has 11 amino acids. Germline V CDR1 and CDR2: SGHDN, FVKESK. V lost 4 bases, J lost 7 bases, and 7 bases lay in between. The covered CDR3 bases are TGTGCCAGCAGCCGGGCCGGTGGC. Encoded protein: CASSRAGG. The full-length CDR3 reads as CASSRAGGYTF.

Regarding this clone: The read finishes 3 residues shy of the CDR3 end, and the germline J gene is used to complete it. This chain links TRBV5-1 with TRBJ1-2; D is undetermined. CDR1 and CDR2 (germline): SGHRS, YFSETQ. There are 13 residues in the CDR3. V was shortened by 3 bases and J by 5 bases, with 11 bases between the two germline ends. CDR3 amino acids: CASSSPNSYGYTF. CDR3 DNA (partial): TGCGCCAGCAGCTCCCCTAACTCGTATGGC.

As for this clone: The read ends 3 residues early relative to the CDR3; the germline J gene fills the gap. The chain carries TRBV5-4 and TRBJ2-1; tentative D call: TRBD2 (5 bases). The germline V and J ends were trimmed by 3 bases and 0 bases, with 10 bases remaining between them. The germline V gene encodes CDR1 SGHNT and CDR2 YYREEE (reference sequence). This CDR3 has 15 amino acids. This CDR3 reads CASSSAENSYNEQFF. The covered CDR3 bases are TGTGCCAGCAGCTCAGCGGAGAACTCCTACAATGAG.

As to this clone: The read falls 3 residues short of the CDR3 end, and the missing part is taken from the germline J gene. The V gene is TRBV20-1, the J gene TRBJ2-7; 10 bases align to TRBD1. Germline V CDR1 and CDR2: DFQATT, SNEGSKA (reference sequence). J gave up 4 bases and V 2 bases, and 5 bases lay outside the gene matches. The CDR3 is 14 amino acids. The sequenced CDR3 bases are TGCAGTGCTAGAAATGACAGGGGGCTTTACGAG. This codes for CSARNDRGLYE. The CDR3 in its entirety is CSARNDRGLYEQYF.

Concerning this clone itself: Read data end 3 residues before the CDR3 end; the end is taken from the germline J gene. The chain uses TRBV2 and TRBJ2-5; no reliable D call. CDR3 length: 14 residues. Between the trimmed V and J ends, which lost 0 bases and 2 bases, there was a span of 7 bases. CDR1 is SNHLY, CDR2 FYNNEI, per germline. The CDR3 protein is CASSEAGPQETQYF. The part of the CDR3 DNA that was read is TGTGCCAGCAGTGAAGCTGGGCCGCAAGAGACC.

Remarks on this clone: The read ends 3 residues early relative to the CDR3; the germline J gene fills the gap. J is TRBJ2-1 and V is TRBV2, with TRBD2 as a possible D gene (6 bases). V was clipped by 8 bases and J by 8 bases, with 16 bases between them. Germline V gene lookup returns CDR1 SNHLY and CDR2 FYNNEI. This CDR3 spans 13 amino acids. CDR3: CASLLAARDEQFF. The sequenced CDR3 bases are TGTGCCAGCCTACTAGCAGCTAGGGATGAG.

The CDR3 loop reads CASSQDRVTLQLNYGYTF. The CDR3 DNA, read in part, is TGCGCCAGCAGCCAAGATAGGGTGACACTCCAATTAAACTATGGC. The rearrangement links TRBV4-1 to TRBJ1-2; D unresolved. The read terminates 3 residues ahead of where the CDR3 ends, so the germline J gene completes it. This CDR3 region has 18 residues. Germline CDR1 reads MGHRA; CDR2 reads YSYEKL. V lost 0 bases and J lost 2, with 19 bases in between.

Notes on this clone: The CDR3 end is not reached by the read, which stops 3 residues before it; the germline J gene fills it in. Other DNA sequences in this sample translate to the same CDR3. The rearrangement links TRBV7-9 to TRBJ1-5; no clear D gene. Trimming removed 5 bases from V and 1 base from J, with 9 bases in between. Germline CDR1 reads SEHNR; CDR2 reads FQNEAQ (reference sequence). The CDR3 length is 14 residues. The sequenced CDR3 bases are TGTGCCAGCAGCCTTACCGGGAGCAATCAGCCC. Translation gives CASSLTGSNQP. The CDR3 in its entirety is CASSLTGSNQPQHF.

On this clone itself: The DNA ends 3 residues before the CDR3 does, and the rest of the CDR3 is filled in from the germline J gene. This specimen includes other DNA sequences encoding the same CDR3. The chain has TRBV14 and TRBJ1-1, with TRBD1 identical over 7 bases. V shed 6 bases and J 1 base; nucleotides not matched to a gene: 8. The CDR3 has 15 residues. CDR1 is SGHDN, CDR2 FVKESK, per germline. CDR3 residues: CASSPTGYQNTEAFF. The sequenced part of the CDR3 DNA is TGTGCCAGCAGTCCGACAGGGTATCAGAACACTGAA.

As to this clone: The read terminates 3 residues before the CDR3 end, so the remaining end is supplied by the germline J gene. This rearrangement joins TRBV19 to TRBJ1-6; D is perhaps TRBD1 (6 bases). Germline CDR1 and CDR2: LNHDA and SQIVND (reference sequence). The CDR3 extends over 15 amino acids. The germline V and J ends were trimmed by 4 bases and 10 bases, with 17 bases remaining between them. CDR3: CASSNPDSQGSPLHF. The CDR3 DNA, read in part, is TGTGCCAGTAGTAACCCGGACAGTCAAGGGTCACCC. Combining the CDR3 with reference TRBV19 and TRBJ1-6 gives the whole variable domain DGGITQSPKYLFRKEGQNVTLSCEQNLNHDAMYWYRQDPGQGLRLIYYSQIVNDFQKGDIAEGYSVSREKKESFPLTVTSAQKNPTAFYLCASSNPDSQGSPLHFGNGTRLTVT.

In regard to this clone: The observed sequence ends 3 residues before the CDR3 terminus, with the missing tail filled in from the germline J gene. V and J are TRBV2 and TRBJ1-2; D may be TRBD1 (5 bases). The germline V and J ends were trimmed by 7 bases and 7 bases, with 13 bases remaining between them. The germline V gene encodes CDR1 SNHLY and CDR2 FYNNEI. The CDR3 sequence is 12 residues long. CDR3 protein: CASTPGRGGYTF. The part of the CDR3 DNA that was read is TGTGCCAGCACCCCAGGGCGGGGTGGC.

A word on this clone: The read ends 3 residues early relative to the CDR3; the germline J gene fills the gap. The chain employs TRBV5-1 and TRBJ2-1; 7 bases agree with TRBD2. Germline CDR1 is SGHRS and CDR2 is YFSETQ. The V gene end was trimmed by 2 bases and the J gene end by 3 bases; junction bases not matched to a gene: 5. The CDR3 spans 15 residues. The sequenced CDR3 bases are TGCGCCAGCAGCTTCGGGGAGGGCCTCTACAATGAG. It encodes CASSFGEGLYNE. The whole CDR3 region reads CASSFGEGLYNEQFF.

As concerns this clone: The read terminates 3 residues ahead of where the CDR3 ends, so the germline J gene completes it. This sequence joins TRBV20-1 and TRBJ2-7, with 11 bases aligning to TRBD2. This CDR3 spans 15 amino acids. Germline trimming cut 0 bases from V and 4 bases from J; bases unmatched to any gene: 5. CDR1 is DFQATT, CDR2 SNEGSKA, per germline (reference sequence). This CDR3 reads CSARELAGVNYEQYF. The part of the CDR3 DNA that was read is TGCAGTGCTAGAGAACTAGCGGGAGTGAATTACGAG.

Remarks on this clone: Read sequence stops 3 residues before the CDR3 end, and the germline J gene provides the missing end. The chain is built from TRBV7-9 and TRBJ2-7; D possibly corresponds to TRBD1 (5 bases). There are 14 residues in the CDR3. V was trimmed by 5 bases and J by 3 bases, leaving 14 bases between them. The germline V gene has CDR1 SEHNR and CDR2 FQNEAQ (reference sequence). Incomplete CDR3 DNA: TGTGCCAGCAGCGGAACAGGCCTGGGCTACGAG. Its translation: CASSGTGLGYE. The full CDR3 protein is CASSGTGLGYEQYF.

With regard to this clone: The read stops 3 residues short of the end of the CDR3; the missing end is completed from the germline J gene. This chain uses TRBV29-1 with TRBJ2-3; possible D gene TRBD1, 6 bases. V gave up 7 bases and J gave up 5 bases, with 10 bases separating them. The length of the CDR3 is 11 residues. Per the germline V gene, CDR1 is SQVTM and CDR2 is ANQGSEA. CDR3 amino acids: CSGLTGDTQYF. The DNA read from the CDR3 is TGCAGCGGATTGACAGGAGATACG.

With regard to this clone: The read falls 3 residues short of the CDR3 end, and the missing part is taken from the germline J gene. The chain links TRBV20-1 to TRBJ2-5, with unresolved D. Germline V gene lookup returns CDR1 DFQATT and CDR2 SNEGSKA (reference sequence). The CDR3 is 11 residues long. Trimming removed 2 bases at V and 2 bases at J, with 3 bases between. The sequenced CDR3 bases are TGCAGTGCTAGATCGCAAGAGACC. Amino acid sequence: CSARSQET. The entire CDR3 protein reads CSARSQETQYF.